Listed here are 24 T cell receptor beta chains from one sample, sequenced in a study of T cells in localized non-small cell lung cancer. Measured with immunoSEQ multiplex PCR; TCRdb has only the in-frame clones, and not every one. The sample lists about 52,000 clones, approximately 90% occurring once. The source was peripheral blood, collected before any cancer treatment. The receptors were gathered from a male donor older than 55 with stage III squamous cell lung carcinoma.

The chain recombines TRBV6-5 with TRBJ2-5, with D tentatively TRBD2 (6 bases). The CDR3 extends over 14 amino acids. Germline CDR1 and CDR2: MNHEY and SVGAGI. V lost 2 bases and J 2 bases, leaving 9 bases between the germline ends. CDR3 nucleotides: TGTGCCAGCAGTTACACCGGGACTCAAGAGACCCAGTACTTC. It codes for CASSYTGTQETQYF.

This chain connects TRBV28 to TRBJ1-1; perhaps TRBD1 as D (5 bases). Germline V gene sequence: CDR1 MDHEN, CDR2 SYDVKM. The CDR3 consists of 14 residues. V dropped 6 bases and J dropped 1 base, with 12 bases sitting between them. The CDR3 sequence is CASRRGAQNTEAFF. CDR3 DNA sequence: TGTGCCAGCAGAAGAGGGGCGCAGAACACTGAAGCTTTCTTT.

The chain carries TRBV7-6 and TRBJ2-4; either TRBD1 or TRBD2 may fit D (5 bases each). Germline assignment: CDR1 SGHVS and CDR2 FNYEAQ. The CDR3 is 14 amino acids. The V end lost 8 bases, the J end lost 6 bases, and 17 bases lay between the germline ends. CDR3 protein: CASGPGADGNIQYF. The CDR3, as DNA: TGTGCCAGCGGACCCGGGGCAGATGGAAACATTCAGTACTTC. Filled out from reference TRBV7-6 and TRBJ2-4, the complete variable domain reads GAGVSQSPRYKVTKRGQDVALRCDPISGHVSLYWYRQALGQGPEFLTYFNYEAQQDKSGLPNDRFSAERPEGSISTLTIQRTEQRDSAMYRCASGPGADGNIQYFGAGTRLSVL.

The V call is TRBV7-9, the J call TRBJ2-7, with TRBD1 matching 8 bases. The J segment lost 6 bases and the V segment lost 0 bases, leaving 4 bases of the junction unmatched. The CDR3 has 14 residues. Germline V gives CDR1 SEHNR, CDR2 FQNEAQ (reference sequence). In DNA, the CDR3 is TGTGCCAGCAGCTTAGCCACAGGGGGACGCGAGCAGTACTTC. Protein product: CASSLATGGREQYF.

This clone was observed a handful of times. V gene TRBV11-1 combines with J gene TRBJ1-1, with D maybe TRBD1 (6 bases). The CDR3 is 15 residues long. Trimming cost V 5 bases and J 1 base, with 14 bases left between them. Germline-derived CDR1 and CDR2 are SGHAT and FQDESV (reference sequence). The CDR3 loop reads CASSAAGHPNTEAFF. As DNA, the CDR3 is TGTGCCAGCAGCGCAGCGGGACACCCGAACACTGAAGCTTTCTTT.

This chain links TRBV5-5 with TRBJ2-5; no clear D. This CDR3 is built from 15 residues. The germline V gene has CDR1 SGHKS and CDR2 YYEKEE (reference sequence). V was shortened by 0 bases and J by 1 base, with 10 bases between the two germline ends. CDR3 protein: CASSLGTLLQETQYF. CDR3 nucleotides: TGTGCCAGCAGCTTGGGAACACTCCTCCAAGAGACCCAGTACTTC.

The J gene is TRBJ2-2, the V gene TRBV11-2; D gene uncertain. V gave up 5 bases and J gave up 6 bases, with 10 bases separating them. Germline V gene sequence: CDR1 SGHAT, CDR2 FQNNGV. The CDR3 extends over 13 amino acids. In DNA, the CDR3 is TGTGCCAGCAGCCGAACCGAGGCCGGGGAGCTGTTTTTT. Amino acids: CASSRTEAGELFF.

V gene TRBV6-6 combines with J gene TRBJ2-5; 7 bases are shared with TRBD1. J gave up 2 bases and V 2 bases, and 2 bases lay outside the gene matches. Per germline, CDR1 MNHNY and CDR2 SVGAGI (reference sequence). This CDR3 is 14 amino acids long. CDR3 amino acids: CASSYRDSQETQYF. Here the CDR3 DNA reads TGTGCCAGCAGTTACAGGGACAGTCAAGAGACCCAGTACTTC.

This clone was detected many times. The V and J genes are TRBV9 and TRBJ1-4; 11 bases line up with TRBD1. CDR3 length equals 13 residues. The junction had 3 bases not matched to a gene; V was cut back by 7 bases and J by 7 bases. Germline V gene data show CDR1 as SGDLS and CDR2 as YYNGEE. CDR3 protein: CASSGTGGEKLFF. The CDR3 DNA follows: TGTGCCAGCTCCGGGACAGGGGGTGAAAAACTGTTTTTT.

The V and J genes are TRBV19 and TRBJ2-3, with 12 bases lining up with TRBD2. Germline V lookup: CDR1 LNHDA, CDR2 SQIVND (reference sequence). CDR3 length: 17 amino acids. The V and J ends lost 8 bases and 2 bases, in that order; junction bases with no gene match: 11. Written as DNA, the CDR3 is TGTGCCAGTGGATCAGCCGGACTAGCGGGGACCACAGATACGCAGTATTTT. This sequence encodes CASGSAGLAGTTDTQYF.

The DNA of the CDR3 is TGTGCCAGCAGGACCGGACAGGGGCTGATACCTGGGGCCAACGTCCTGACTTTC. Translated, it gives CASRTGQGLIPGANVLTF. The chain couples TRBV5-4 to TRBJ2-6; TRBD1 aligns across 9 bases. CDR3 size: 18 residues. The V and J ends lost 5 bases and 2 bases, in that order; junction bases with no gene match: 11. CDR1 and CDR2 from the germline V gene are SGHNT and YYREEE (reference sequence).

The V call is TRBV9, the J call TRBJ1-4, with unresolved D. This CDR3 comprises 13 residues. CDR1 is SGDLS, CDR2 YYNGEE, per germline. The germline V and J ends were trimmed by 0 bases and 8 bases, with 8 bases remaining between them. The DNA of the CDR3 is TGTGCCAGCAGCGTAGTGCACGGAGAAAAACTGTTTTTT. It is translated as CASSVVHGEKLFF.

The chain carries TRBV2 and TRBJ2-3; the match to TRBD2 covers 13 bases. V was clipped by 1 base and J by 0 bases; unmatched bases: 4. Germline assignment: CDR1 SNHLY and CDR2 FYNNEI. The CDR3 runs to 18 residues. The CDR3 DNA reads TGTGCCAGCAGTGAAGTACCGGGACTAGCGGGGAGCACAGATACGCAGTATTTT. The encoded protein is CASSEVPGLAGSTDTQYF. Complete variable domain (other parts from reference TRBV2 and TRBJ2-3): EPEVTQTPSHQVTQMGQEVILRCVPISNHLYFYWYRQILGQKVEFLVSFYNNEISEKSEIFDDQFSVERPDGSNFTLKIRSTKLEDSAMYFCASSEVPGLAGSTDTQYFGPGTRLTVL.

The genes are TRBV5-4 and TRBJ1-6, with D perhaps TRBD1 (5 bases). Germline CDR1 SGHNT, CDR2 YYREEE (reference sequence). This CDR3 spans 13 amino acids. V was shortened by 4 bases and J by 6 bases, with 8 bases between the two germline ends. The CDR3 protein is CASSPGGNSPLHF. The CDR3 region has the DNA TGTGCCAGCAGCCCGGGGGGTAATTCACCCCTCCACTTT.

The chain links TRBV27 to TRBJ2-3, with D tentatively TRBD2 (6 bases). The germline gives CDR1 MNHEY, CDR2 SMNVEV (reference sequence). This CDR3 region has 16 residues. Trimming pared 2 bases from V and 5 bases from J, leaving 17 bases between. The CDR3 loop is CASSLGSAGLVDTQYF. DNA of the CDR3: TGTGCCAGCAGTTTAGGGAGCGCGGGGCTCGTAGATACGCAGTATTTT.

The chain carries TRBV7-7 and TRBJ2-3; D is ambiguous. In germline, CDR1 is SSHAT, CDR2 FNYEAQ (reference sequence). This CDR3 contains 15 residues. The germline V and J ends were trimmed by 0 bases and 1 base, with 8 bases remaining between them. The CDR3 DNA is TGTGCCAGCAGCTTAGCTGACGGCCGCACAGATACGCAGTATTTT. Amino acid sequence: CASSLADGRTDTQYF.

This chain uses TRBV6-5 with TRBJ1-1; D remains ambiguous. This CDR3 contains 14 residues. V lost 0 bases and J 5 bases, leaving 10 bases between the germline ends. Germline CDR1 and CDR2: MNHEY and SVGAGI. The CDR3 sequence is CASSYSTRGTEAFF. CDR3 sequence (DNA): TGTGCCAGCAGTTACTCGACGCGAGGGACTGAAGCTTTCTTT.

The CDR3 bases are TGCGCCAGCACCGTACGGGGGGGCTACACAGATACGCAGTATTTT. It translates to CASTVRGGYTDTQYF. The chain joins TRBV5-1 to TRBJ2-3, with 8 bases lining up with TRBD2. The length of the CDR3 is 15 residues. Germline V gene lookup returns CDR1 SGHRS and CDR2 YFSETQ. Trimming cost V 6 bases and J 2 bases; bases outside gene matches: 8. Full variable domain (rest looked up from reference TRBV5-1 and TRBJ2-3): KAGVTQTPRYLIKTRGQQVTLSCSPISGHRSVSWYQQTPGQGLQFLFEYFSETQRNKGNFPGRFSGRQFSNSRSEMNVSTLELGDSALYLCASTVRGGYTDTQYFGPGTRLTVL.

V gene TRBV5-4 combines with J gene TRBJ2-7; 8 bases align to TRBD1. The length of the CDR3 is 17 residues. The germline V gene has CDR1 SGHNT and CDR2 YYREEE (reference sequence). The V gene end was trimmed by 5 bases and the J gene end by 0 bases; junction bases not matched to a gene: 13. CDR3 sequence reads: CASSQNRQGRSSYEQYF. The CDR3 nucleotides read TGTGCCAGCAGTCAAAACCGACAGGGGAGGAGCTCCTACGAGCAGTACTTC.

This clone has more than one count but fewer than ten. The rearrangement uses TRBV19 and TRBJ2-1; 9 nucleotides line up with TRBD2. J lost 10 bases, V lost 0 bases, and 10 bases had no gene match. CDR1 LNHDA and CDR2 SQIVND come from the germline V gene (reference sequence). The CDR3 totals 16 residues. CDR3 coding DNA: TGTGCCAGTAGTATAGATTCTAGCGGGAAGGGACGAGAGCAGTTCTTC. This codes for CASSIDSSGKGREQFF.

The CDR3 DNA sequence: TGTGCCAGCAGCGTAACAGCGGGAGACATCTACGAGCAGTACTTC. Translated, it gives CASSVTAGDIYEQYF. This rearrangement joins TRBV9 to TRBJ2-7; 8 bases map to TRBD2. The CDR3 spans 15 residues. Germline CDR1 is SGDLS and CDR2 is YYNGEE. The J segment lost 3 bases and the V segment lost 1 base, leaving 6 bases of the junction unmatched.

The rearrangement links TRBV19 to TRBJ2-5; D gene uncertain. Germline CDR1 is LNHDA and CDR2 is SQIVND (reference sequence). The CDR3 consists of 14 residues. Trimming shortened V by 3 bases and J by 2 bases, and 10 bases separated the two germline ends. This CDR3 is CASSIRDGQETQYF. CDR3 in DNA: TGTGCCAGTAGTATTCGCGACGGGCAAGAGACCCAGTACTTC.

The chain employs TRBV6-1 and TRBJ1-4; D gene uncertain. This CDR3 has 12 residues. Between the trimmed V and J ends, which lost 1 base and 7 bases, there was a span of 4 bases. Per the germline V gene, CDR1 is MNHNS and CDR2 is SASEGT. CDR3 bases: TGTGCCAGCAGTGAAGAGGTTGAAAAACTGTTTTTT. Translated: CASSEEVEKLFF.

V usage is TRBV7-2 and J usage is TRBJ2-2; D is ambiguous. This CDR3 has 15 residues. From germline, CDR1 is SGHTA and CDR2 FQGNSA. The V end lost 5 bases, the J end lost 6 bases, and 16 bases lay between the germline ends. The CDR3 bases are TGTGCCAGCAGCCGACCTTTGGTTATGGCCGGGGAGCTGTTTTTT. Translation: CASSRPLVMAGELFF.